The next 23 T cell receptor beta chains were all read from a single sample in a study of lymphopenia after photon versus proton radiotherapy. Profiled with immunoSEQ multiplex PCR; TCRdb holds only in-frame clones, not every one. The sample records 30,000 to 40,000 clones, about 94% being singletons. The sample in question was peripheral blood, obtained from a patient treated with photon-based radiotherapy. The receptors derive from a man between 60 and 70 years old with cholangiocarcinoma.

This clone has a single count. This chain joins TRBV5-6 and TRBJ2-1; D is perhaps TRBD1 (6 bases). CDR1 and CDR2 from the germline V gene are SGHDT and YYEEEE. The length of the CDR3 is 15 residues. Trimming pared 4 bases from V and 0 bases from J, leaving 11 bases between. In nucleotides, the CDR3 is TGTGCCAGCAGCCGGGACACCAGCTCCTACAATGAGCAGTTCTTC. Protein product: CASSRDTSSYNEQFF.

This chain links TRBV19 with TRBJ2-5; 10 bases align to TRBD1. V lost 1 base to trimming and J lost 3 bases; unmatched junction nucleotides: 2. Per germline, CDR1 LNHDA and CDR2 SQIVND (reference sequence). The CDR3 is made up of 15 amino acids. The CDR3 nucleotides are TGTGCCAGTAGTATAGGAGGGACAGGGGAAGAGACCCAGTACTTC. This codes for CASSIGGTGEETQYF.

The chain has TRBV4-3 and TRBJ2-3, with D possibly matching TRBD2 (7 bases). The length of the CDR3 is 14 residues. CDR1 and CDR2 (germline): LGHNA, YSLEER. Trimming removed 3 bases from V and 5 bases from J, with 12 bases in between. The CDR3 here is CASSQGGQGDTQYF. DNA of the CDR3: TGCGCCAGCAGCCAGGGGGGGCAGGGAGATACGCAGTATTTT.

The chain links TRBV5-6 to TRBJ1-2; 8 bases map to TRBD1. This CDR3 is 14 amino acids long. J lost 8 bases, V lost 4 bases, and 10 bases had no gene match. Germline values: CDR1 SGHDT, CDR2 YYEEEE. The CDR3 reads CASSKGQGQGGYTF. The CDR3 nucleotides read TGTGCCAGCAGCAAAGGACAGGGCCAGGGGGGCTACACCTTC.

The rearrangement joins TRBV9 to TRBJ1-1; unclear D gene. CDR1 is SGDLS and CDR2 is YYNGEE in the germline V gene. The length of the CDR3 is 13 residues. Trimming pared 4 bases from V and 6 bases from J, leaving 13 bases between. The CDR3 protein is CASSFSSVSEAFF. The CDR3 DNA reads TGTGCCAGCAGCTTTAGTAGTGTATCTGAAGCTTTCTTT. The whole variable domain, filled in from reference TRBV9 and TRBJ1-1, reads DSGVTQTPKHLITATGQRVTLRCSPRSGDLSVYWYQQSLDQGLQFLIQYYNGEERAKGNILERFSAQQFPDLHSELNLSSLELGDSALYFCASSFSSVSEAFFGQGTRLTVV.

The chain has TRBV7-8 and TRBJ1-4; no clear D. CDR1 and CDR2 from the germline V gene are SGHVS and FQNEAQ. This CDR3 has 17 amino acids. Trimming took off 2 bases at V and 8 bases at J, with 21 bases between the two ends. CDR3 in amino acids: CASSLIAINEAGEKLFF. CDR3 DNA sequence: TGTGCCAGCAGCTTAATCGCCATAAATGAAGCGGGGGAAAAACTGTTTTTT.

This chain uses TRBV7-2 with TRBJ2-1; 10 nucleotides agree with TRBD2. Unmatched junction bases numbered 3, after V lost 1 base and J lost 3 bases. Germline values: CDR1 SGHTA, CDR2 FQGNSA. The CDR3 consists of 16 residues. The CDR3 is CASSLVWTSGYNEQFF. CDR3 nucleotide sequence: TGTGCCAGCAGCTTAGTGTGGACTAGCGGCTACAATGAGCAGTTCTTC.

The chain carries TRBV28 and TRBJ2-5; 14 nucleotides match TRBD2. With V trimmed by 0 bases and J by 5 bases, 2 bases remained unmatched. This CDR3 has 16 residues. From germline, CDR1 is MDHEN and CDR2 SYDVKM. CDR3: CASSLWGLAGVETQYF. For the CDR3, the DNA is TGTGCCAGCAGTTTATGGGGACTAGCGGGAGTTGAGACCCAGTACTTC.

The rearrangement links TRBV19 to TRBJ2-1, with D tentatively TRBD2 (6 bases). This CDR3 comprises 13 residues. Germline V gene data show CDR1 as LNHDA and CDR2 as SQIVND (reference sequence). The V and J ends lost 4 bases and 3 bases respectively, with 7 bases between them. CDR3 region: CASSTAGYNEQFF. In DNA form, the CDR3 reads TGTGCCAGTAGTACAGCGGGCTACAATGAGCAGTTCTTC. Full variable domain (missing parts from reference TRBV19 and TRBJ2-1): DGGITQSPKYLFRKEGQNVTLSCEQNLNHDAMYWYRQDPGQGLRLIYYSQIVNDFQKGDIAEGYSVSREKKESFPLTVTSAQKNPTAFYLCASSTAGYNEQFFGPGTRLTVL.

This sequence joins TRBV2 and TRBJ1-5; D is possibly TRBD1 (5 bases). Trimming shortened V by 11 bases and J by 1 base, and 12 bases separated the two germline ends. The CDR3 loop spans 13 amino acids. CDR1 and CDR2 from the germline V gene are SNHLY and FYNNEI. This CDR3 reads CAGGEESNQPQHF. CDR3 in DNA: TGTGCCGGGGGGGAGGAGAGCAATCAGCCCCAGCATTTT.

J is TRBJ2-5 and V is TRBV5-8, with D possibly being TRBD1 (5 bases). The CDR3 sequence is 14 residues long. The germline CDR1 and CDR2 sequences are SGHTS and YDEGEE. The ends were cut back, 0 bases at V and 1 base at J, with 7 bases in the middle. The CDR3 protein is CASSLGQPQETQYF. DNA of the CDR3: TGTGCCAGCAGCTTGGGACAGCCCCAAGAGACCCAGTACTTC.

This rearrangement joins TRBV5-5 to TRBJ1-6; D unresolved. CDR3 size: 16 residues. Trimming left V 1 base short and J 9 bases short, with 17 bases between. Per the germline V gene, CDR1 is SGHKS and CDR2 is YYEKEE (reference sequence). The CDR3 loop reads CASSLTASGLGSPLHF. The CDR3 region has the DNA TGTGCCAGCAGCTTGACAGCCTCCGGGCTTGGTTCACCCCTCCACTTT.

This chain joins TRBV28 and TRBJ1-4; D is uncertain. The V gene's germline CDR1 is MDHEN and CDR2 SYDVKM. V lost 4 bases to trimming and J lost 1 base, with 10 bases between them. This CDR3 spans 15 amino acids. The CDR3 sequence: CASSSPTGTNEKLFF. DNA of the CDR3: TGTGCCAGCAGTTCACCGACGGGAACTAATGAAAAACTGTTTTTT.

The chain couples TRBV4-3 to TRBJ2-1; 11 bases are shared with TRBD2. J was trimmed by 6 bases and V by 0 bases; bases with no gene match: 1. Germline V gene sequence: CDR1 LGHNA, CDR2 YSLEER. The CDR3 runs to 15 residues. In nucleotides, the CDR3 is TGCGCCAGCAGCCAAGATAGCGGGGGGGCCAATGAGCAGTTCTTC. This translates into CASSQDSGGANEQFF.

This clone has just a few counts. The chain combines TRBV4-1 with TRBJ1-6, with D hard to call. Germline V gene lookup returns CDR1 MGHRA and CDR2 YSYEKL. V gave up 1 base and J gave up 4 bases, with 11 bases separating them. CDR3 length: 16 amino acids. CDR3: CASSQGVFGYNSPLHF. DNA of the CDR3: TGCGCCAGCAGCCAAGGGGTATTTGGGTATAATTCACCCCTCCACTTT.

This chain links TRBV28 with TRBJ1-4, with 7 bases aligning to TRBD1. The V gene's germline CDR1 is MDHEN and CDR2 SYDVKM. V lost 3 bases and J lost 15; bases outside the gene matches: 4. This CDR3 comprises 11 residues. The CDR3, as DNA: TGTGCCAGCAGTTTTGGGGACAGTTTGTTTTTT. Translation: CASSFGDSLFF.

The chain joins TRBV19 to TRBJ2-5; D uncertain. There are 13 residues in the CDR3. Per germline, CDR1 LNHDA and CDR2 SQIVND (reference sequence). V lost 4 bases and J 9 bases, leaving 15 bases between the germline ends. This chain's CDR3 is CASSTQIGLAQYF. The CDR3 DNA is TGTGCCAGTAGTACCCAGATCGGGTTGGCCCAGTACTTC. The whole variable domain, filled in from reference TRBV19 and TRBJ2-5, reads DGGITQSPKYLFRKEGQNVTLSCEQNLNHDAMYWYRQDPGQGLRLIYYSQIVNDFQKGDIAEGYSVSREKKESFPLTVTSAQKNPTAFYLCASSTQIGLAQYFGPGTRLLVL.

The CDR3 nucleotides are TGTGCCAGTAGTATCTCTGGAAGCGAAAAACTGTTTTTT. Protein product: CASSISGSEKLFF. The rearrangement uses TRBV19 and TRBJ1-4, with D hard to call. The CDR3 sequence is 13 residues long. Deletions cut 3 bases from V and 8 bases from J, with 10 bases between. Germline V gene data show CDR1 as LNHDA and CDR2 as SQIVND (reference sequence).

This chain joins TRBV2 and TRBJ2-3; 11 bases match TRBD2. CDR3 length equals 18 residues. With V trimmed by 3 bases and J by 3 bases, 11 bases remained unmatched. Germline CDR1 SNHLY, CDR2 FYNNEI. The CDR3, as DNA: TGTGCCAGCAGTGAGGACGGTCTAGCGGGAGGCCCGACAGATACGCAGTATTTT. Its translation is CASSEDGLAGGPTDTQYF.

The gene calls are TRBV7-9 and TRBJ2-1, with TRBD2 as a possible D gene (6 bases). V was trimmed by 1 base and J by 0 bases, leaving 16 bases between them. Germline V CDR1 and CDR2: SEHNR, FQNEAQ (reference sequence). The CDR3 runs to 18 residues. CDR3 DNA: TGTGCCAGCAGCTTAGGGGCGCTAGCGCCGAGCTCCTACAATGAGCAGTTCTTC. Its protein product is CASSLGALAPSSYNEQFF.

The V call is TRBV5-8, the J call TRBJ1-4; D is unclear. V was pared by 4 bases and J by 5 bases, with 12 bases between. There are 14 residues in the CDR3. Germline CDR1 is SGHTS and CDR2 is YDEGEE. The DNA of the CDR3 is TGTGCCAGCAGCACCGGCAGACGAAATGAAAAACTGTTTTTT. This encodes CASSTGRRNEKLFF.

The J gene is TRBJ1-1, the V gene TRBV2; no firm D call. The V end was cut by 10 bases, the J end by 1 base, with 19 bases between. CDR3 length: 15 amino acids. CDR1 SNHLY and CDR2 FYNNEI come from the germline V gene. The CDR3 bases are TGTGCCACCCCTACCCTCAGCTGGGGGAACACTGAAGCTTTCTTT. It translates to CATPTLSWGNTEAFF.

The chain uses TRBV11-3 and TRBJ1-2, with TRBD1 matching 10 bases. V dropped 5 bases and J dropped 6; count of bases not matched to a gene: 6. Looked up from germline, CDR1 is SGHNT and CDR2 is YENEEA. This CDR3 is 14 amino acids long. CDR3 region: CASSRDRGIDGYTF. In DNA, the CDR3 is TGTGCCAGCAGCCGGGACAGGGGTATAGATGGCTACACCTTC.